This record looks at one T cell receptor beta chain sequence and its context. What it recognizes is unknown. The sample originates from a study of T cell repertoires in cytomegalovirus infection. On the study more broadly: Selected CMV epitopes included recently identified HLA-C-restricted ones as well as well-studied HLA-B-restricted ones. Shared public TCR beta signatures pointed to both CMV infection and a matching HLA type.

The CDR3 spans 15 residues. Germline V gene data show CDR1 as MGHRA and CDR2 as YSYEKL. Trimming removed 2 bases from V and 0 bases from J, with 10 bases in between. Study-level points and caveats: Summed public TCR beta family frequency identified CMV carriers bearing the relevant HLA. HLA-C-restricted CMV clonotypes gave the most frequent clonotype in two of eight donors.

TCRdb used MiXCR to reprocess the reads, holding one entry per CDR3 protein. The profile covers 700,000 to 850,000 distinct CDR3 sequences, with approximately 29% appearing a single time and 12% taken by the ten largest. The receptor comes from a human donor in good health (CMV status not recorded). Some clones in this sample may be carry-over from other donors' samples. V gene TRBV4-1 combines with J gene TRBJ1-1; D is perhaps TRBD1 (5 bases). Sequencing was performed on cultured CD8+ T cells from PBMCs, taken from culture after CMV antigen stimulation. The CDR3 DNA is TGCGCCAGCAGCCAAATAAAGGGGATGAACACTGAAGCTTTCTTT. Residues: CASSQIKGMNTEAFF.